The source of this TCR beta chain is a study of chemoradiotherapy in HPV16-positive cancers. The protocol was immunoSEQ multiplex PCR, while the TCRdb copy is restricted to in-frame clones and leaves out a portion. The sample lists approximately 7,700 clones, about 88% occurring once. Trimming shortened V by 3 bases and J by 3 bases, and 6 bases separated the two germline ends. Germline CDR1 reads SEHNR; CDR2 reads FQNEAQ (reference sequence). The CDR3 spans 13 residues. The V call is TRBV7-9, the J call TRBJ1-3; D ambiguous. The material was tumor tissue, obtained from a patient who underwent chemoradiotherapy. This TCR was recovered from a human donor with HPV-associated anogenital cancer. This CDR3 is CASSFGFGNTIYF. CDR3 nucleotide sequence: TGTGCCAGCAGCTTCGGGTTTGGAAACACCATATATTTT.